One sample yielded the 30 T cell receptor beta chains listed below, sequenced in a study of radiotherapy plus CTLA-4 blockade in lung cancer. Sequencing used immunoSEQ multiplex PCR; TCRdb keeps in-frame clones, though not all of them. Found here are about 120,000 clones, just under 80% of them singletons; the top ten hold 5% to 5.5%. Sample: peripheral blood, taken from a patient treated with radiotherapy plus ipilimumab. These receptors all stem from a human donor with non-small cell lung cancer who had a partial response to radiotherapy plus ipilimumab.

V usage is TRBV27 and J usage is TRBJ2-1; 8 nucleotides align to TRBD2. J was trimmed by 1 base and V by 5 bases; bases with no gene match: 10. The CDR3 sequence is 17 residues long. The germline V gene encodes CDR1 MNHEY and CDR2 SMNVEV (reference sequence). Here the CDR3 DNA reads TGTGCCAGCAGTCTGAGGGTGACTAGCGTTTCCTACAATGAGCAGTTCTTC. Translating it yields CASSLRVTSVSYNEQFF.

This clone was seen a few times. The CDR3 spells CASSDGLREAFF. CDR3 coding DNA: TGTGCCAGCAGCGATGGACTCCGTGAAGCTTTCTTT. The V gene is TRBV9, the J gene TRBJ1-1; no reliable D call. This CDR3 comprises 12 residues. Germline V lookup: CDR1 SGDLS, CDR2 YYNGEE. V lost 3 bases and J lost 7, with 10 bases in between.

This clone came up many times. This chain links TRBV10-3 with TRBJ1-2; 7 bases fit TRBD1. Looked up from germline, CDR1 is ENHRY and CDR2 is SYGVKD. CDR3 length: 13 amino acids. Trimming removed 4 bases from V and 7 bases from J; junction bases left unmatched: 6. The CDR3 is CAISVGTVSGYTF. The DNA of the CDR3 is TGTGCCATCAGTGTAGGGACAGTCTCTGGCTACACCTTC.

The DNA of the CDR3 is TGTGCCAGCACTCGAGCCAAGGGGGGGCGCCCAGGGGCCAACGTCCTGACTTTC. Amino acid sequence: CASTRAKGGRPGANVLTF. J is TRBJ2-6 and V is TRBV2, with a weak D call TRBD2 (7 bases). V was shortened by 7 bases and J by 4 bases, with 23 bases between the two germline ends. The CDR3 length is 18 residues. Germline CDR1 reads SNHLY; CDR2 reads FYNNEI.

This chain links TRBV19 with TRBJ2-3; 9 nucleotides align to TRBD2. The CDR3 length is 16 residues. The ends lost 2 bases at V and 4 bases at J; junction bases unmatched: 7. Germline V gene data show CDR1 as LNHDA and CDR2 as SQIVND (reference sequence). The CDR3 region has the DNA TGTGCCAGTAGTATACGTCCGGGACTAGCTGCAGATACGCAGTATTTT. Translation: CASSIRPGLAADTQYF.

This chain links TRBV30 with TRBJ2-7, with 16 bases aligning to TRBD2. The germline V gene encodes CDR1 GTSNPN and CDR2 SVGIG (reference sequence). This CDR3 region has 14 residues. Trimming removed 3 bases from V and 6 bases from J; junction bases left unmatched: 2. CDR3 nucleotides: TGTGCCTGGAGCGGGACTAGCGGGAGGGGCGAGCAGTACGTC. This sequence encodes CAWSGTSGRGEQYV.

V usage is TRBV5-1 and J usage is TRBJ1-3; 9 positions agree with TRBD1. The CDR3 has 15 residues. Germline-derived CDR1 and CDR2 are SGHRS and YFSETQ. J lost 4 bases, V lost 4 bases, and 6 bases had no gene match. The CDR3 bases are TGCGCCAGCAGCACCGCGGGACAGGGAGGAAACACCATATATTTT. This sequence encodes CASSTAGQGGNTIYF.

This clone is medium-sized in the sample. The rearrangement joins TRBV30 to TRBJ2-3; TRBD1 aligns across 7 bases. This CDR3 has 15 amino acids. The V gene's germline CDR1 is GTSNPN and CDR2 SVGIG (reference sequence). The trim removed 4 bases at V and 6 bases at J, leaving 13 bases unmatched. The CDR3 region has the DNA TGTGCCTGGATACTGTGGGACAGCGTAGCGGATACGCAGTATTTT. Residues: CAWILWDSVADTQYF.

V and J are TRBV11-2 and TRBJ2-1, with D hard to call. The germline V gene encodes CDR1 SGHAT and CDR2 FQNNGV. This CDR3 contains 17 residues. Trimming shortened V by 2 bases and J by 5 bases, and 19 bases separated the two germline ends. The CDR3 DNA reads as TGTGCCAGCAGCTTAAGCAGGCCCGACCGGTGGGACAATGAGCAGTTCTTC. Its protein is CASSLSRPDRWDNEQFF.

The chain is built from TRBV27 and TRBJ1-4, with TRBD1 identical over 8 bases. The CDR3 consists of 16 residues. The trim removed 5 bases at V and 3 bases at J, leaving 8 bases unmatched. Germline V gene lookup returns CDR1 MNHEY and CDR2 SMNVEV (reference sequence). CDR3 loop: CASSRYRQGSNEKLFF. CDR3 DNA sequence: TGTGCCAGCAGTCGATATCGACAGGGGTCTAATGAAAAACTGTTTTTT.

The chain links TRBV7-9 to TRBJ2-5; 9 bases fit TRBD2. The DNA end lines up better with TRBJ2-7; the J call may be wrong. This CDR3 is 14 amino acids long. Germline CDR1 and CDR2: SEHNR and FQNEAQ (reference sequence). CDR3 coding DNA: TGTGCCAGCAGCTTTAGCGGGAGTTACGACGAGCAGTACTTC. Protein product: CASSFSGSYDEQYF.

The chain joins TRBV4-1 to TRBJ2-4; 7 positions match TRBD1. The length of the CDR3 is 18 residues. With 1 base clipped from V and 2 bases from J, the junction kept 11 bases outside the gene matches. CDR1 is MGHRA and CDR2 is YSYEKL in the germline V gene. CDR3 coding DNA: TGCGCCAGCAGCCAAGGAGGTGGAAGGGGGCGAACCAAAAACATTCAGTACTTC. Amino acids: CASSQGGGRGRTKNIQYF.

The rearrangement links TRBV30 to TRBJ2-2, with D possibly TRBD1 on 7 matching bases. CDR3 length equals 15 residues. Between the trimmed V and J ends, which lost 6 bases and 2 bases, there was a span of 16 bases. CDR1 and CDR2 (germline): GTSNPN, SVGIG (reference sequence). The CDR3 coding sequence is TGTGCCTGCCCTGGGACAGCGGGCAACACCGGGGAGCTGTTTTTT. It encodes CACPGTAGNTGELFF.

This chain links TRBV27 with TRBJ1-2; TRBD1 matches 7 bases. The CDR3 has 14 amino acids. Germline values: CDR1 MNHEY, CDR2 SMNVEV (reference sequence). The V segment lost 4 bases and the J segment 2 bases; nucleotides outside the gene matches: 4. The CDR3 sequence is CASSSRDRNYGYTF. CDR3 coding DNA: TGTGCCAGCAGTTCCCGGGACAGAAACTATGGCTACACCTTC.

The chain combines TRBV7-8 with TRBJ2-1, with D uncertain. Germline V CDR1 and CDR2: SGHVS, FQNEAQ. The CDR3 is made up of 17 amino acids. With 5 bases removed from V and 0 bases from J, the gap between germline ends came to 17 bases. In nucleotides, the CDR3 is TGTGCCAGCAGCCCACCAACATCAGGTGTCTCCTACAATGAGCAGTTCTTC. This gives the protein CASSPPTSGVSYNEQFF.

V gene TRBV21-1 combines with J gene TRBJ1-5; the table's D call, TRBD1, was not checked against the DNA. TRBV21-1 is deemed a pseudogene. CDR3 size: 16 residues. In nucleotides, the CDR3 is TGTGCCAGCAGCCAAGGGGGACAGGTTAGCAATCAGCCCCAGCATTTT. As protein: CASSQGGQVSNQPQHF.

The chain recombines TRBV9 with TRBJ2-1; 7 positions agree with TRBD2. Germline CDR1 reads SGDLS; CDR2 reads YYNGEE. The CDR3 is made up of 16 amino acids. Unmatched junction bases numbered 10, after V lost 0 bases and J lost 7 bases. CDR3 DNA: TGTGCCAGCAGCGTAGCCGGGGACTACGAGCTGAATGAGCAGTTCTTC. This sequence encodes CASSVAGDYELNEQFF. Together with reference TRBV9 and TRBJ2-1, the CDR3 gives the full variable domain: DSGVTQTPKHLITATGQRVTLRCSPRSGDLSVYWYQQSLDQGLQFLIQYYNGEERAKGNILERFSAQQFPDLHSELNLSSLELGDSALYFCASSVAGDYELNEQFFGPGTRLTVL.

V usage is TRBV28 and J usage is TRBJ1-6, with 8 bases fitting TRBD1. Germline-derived CDR1 and CDR2 are MDHEN and SYDVKM. V was clipped by 8 bases and J by 7 bases; unmatched bases: 7. The CDR3 is 14 amino acids. The CDR3: CASDRGRPNSPLHF. The CDR3 DNA sequence: TGTGCCAGCGACAGGGGCCGCCCAAATTCACCCCTCCACTTT.

The chain is built from TRBV5-3 and TRBJ1-4; D unresolved. TRBV5-3 is placed among ORFs of uncertain function. V lost 10 bases and J lost 8, with 21 bases in between. The CDR3 sequence is 14 residues long. The DNA for the CDR3 is TGTGCCTCATCACGGGAGAGGCCAATGGAAAAACTGTTTTTT. Its protein product is CASSRERPMEKLFF.

V is TRBV7-9 and J is TRBJ2-7, with D tentatively TRBD2 (6 bases). Germline values: CDR1 SEHNR, CDR2 FQNEAQ (reference sequence). This CDR3 region has 15 residues. The V gene lost 5 bases and the J gene lost 2 bases, with 16 bases spanning the gap. CDR3 loop: CASSAGLSFAYEQYF. The CDR3 coding sequence is TGTGCCAGCAGCGCGGGACTCTCCTTTGCCTACGAGCAGTACTTC.

This CDR3 is CASSTSWRAGTDTQYF. CDR3 sequence (DNA): TGTGCCAGCAGTACCAGTTGGAGGGCCGGGACAGATACGCAGTATTTT. The V call is TRBV28, the J call TRBJ2-3; tentatively, D is TRBD2 (6 bases). This CDR3 spans 16 amino acids. Trimming took off 5 bases at V and 3 bases at J, with 18 bases between the two ends. The germline CDR1 and CDR2 sequences are MDHEN and SYDVKM.

This chain links TRBV7-8 with TRBJ2-7; 8 nucleotides match TRBD2. Germline trimming cut 10 bases from V and 6 bases from J; bases unmatched to any gene: 11. In germline, CDR1 is SGHVS, CDR2 FQNEAQ. The CDR3 is made up of 13 amino acids. Here the CDR3 reads CATQLSTSGEQYF. CDR3 bases: TGTGCCACCCAGCTTAGCACTAGCGGCGAGCAGTACTTC.

The chain's CDR3 is CAVATPGQTSYNEQFF. For the CDR3, the DNA is TGTGCCGTGGCCACCCCGGGACAGACTTCCTACAATGAGCAGTTCTTC. The gene calls are TRBV19 and TRBJ2-1, with 7 bases matching TRBD1. The CDR3 has 16 amino acids. V lost 11 bases, J lost 1 base, and 14 bases stayed unmatched. The germline CDR1 and CDR2 sequences are LNHDA and SQIVND (reference sequence). The entire variable domain, with the rest obtained from reference TRBV19 and TRBJ2-1, is as follows: DGGITQSPKYLFRKEGQNVTLSCEQNLNHDAMYWYRQDPGQGLRLIYYSQIVNDFQKGDIAEGYSVSREKKESFPLTVTSAQKNPTAFYLCAVATPGQTSYNEQFFGPGTRLTVL.

The rearrangement uses TRBV4-1 and TRBJ2-3; possible D gene TRBD2, 6 bases. Trimming took 0 bases from V and 5 from J, leaving 18 bases between them. The CDR3 has 17 amino acids. The germline V gene encodes CDR1 MGHRA and CDR2 YSYEKL. CDR3 DNA sequence: TGCGCCAGCAGCCAAGACCCTAGCGCGAGAAGAAAAGATACGCAGTATTTT. Encoded protein: CASSQDPSARRKDTQYF.

The chain carries TRBV11-2 and TRBJ2-1; 10 bases fit TRBD2. With 4 bases clipped from V and 4 bases from J, the junction kept 4 bases outside the gene matches. This CDR3 region has 15 residues. CDR1 is SGHAT, CDR2 FQNNGV, per germline. The CDR3 sequence is CASSSLAGRYNEQFF. The CDR3 DNA reads as TGTGCCAGCAGCTCACTAGCGGGAAGATACAATGAGCAGTTCTTC.

CDR3 in DNA: TGCAGCGTTGTGGGACATTTGAACACTGAAGCTTTCTTT. Its protein is CSVVGHLNTEAFF. The chain joins TRBV29-1 to TRBJ1-1; possible D gene TRBD1, 6 bases. Germline loops: CDR1 SQVTM, CDR2 ANQGSEA. CDR3 size: 13 residues. The V end lost 4 bases, the J end lost 0 bases, and 9 bases lay between the germline ends.

This clone has only one observation. This rearrangement joins TRBV6-1 to TRBJ1-5; D is uncertain. The CDR3 sequence is 15 residues long. Germline CDR1 is MNHNS and CDR2 is SASEGT. Trimming shortened V by 8 bases and J by 1 base, and 15 bases separated the two germline ends. CDR3 sequence reads: CASLRKTESNQPQHF. The CDR3 DNA sequence: TGTGCCAGCTTGAGGAAGACGGAGAGCAATCAGCCCCAGCATTTT.

The V gene is TRBV7-9, the J gene TRBJ2-3; 9 bases match TRBD1. J was trimmed by 3 bases and V by 4 bases; bases with no gene match: 8. Germline assignment: CDR1 SEHNR and CDR2 FQNEAQ (reference sequence). This CDR3 has 16 residues. The CDR3 here is CASSSLSGTGTDTQYF. In DNA, the CDR3 is TGTGCCAGCAGCTCCTTATCCGGGACAGGGACAGATACGCAGTATTTT.

CDR3 amino acids: CASSPEGGGTGANVLTF. CDR3 nucleotide sequence: TGTGCCAGCTCACCAGAAGGGGGGGGAACTGGGGCCAACGTCCTGACTTTC. The V and J genes are TRBV18 and TRBJ2-6; tentatively, D is TRBD2 (7 bases). The CDR3 sequence is 17 residues long. Looked up from germline, CDR1 is KGHSH and CDR2 is LQKENI. V lost 2 bases to trimming and J lost 2 bases, with 13 bases between them.

The rearrangement joins TRBV28 to TRBJ1-5, with D possibly TRBD1 on 6 matching bases. Germline-derived CDR1 and CDR2 are MDHEN and SYDVKM. Trimming took off 5 bases at V and 3 bases at J, with 11 bases between the two ends. This CDR3 is 14 amino acids long. This chain's CDR3 is CASSPQGSNQPQHF. CDR3 in DNA: TGTGCCAGCAGTCCTCAGGGGTCCAATCAGCCCCAGCATTTT.